This T cell receptor beta chain appears in the sequencing data of a study of blood T cells in healthy people across ages. For the second PCR, which ran for roughly 6 to 11 cycles, a sample-barcoded 5' primer and a J-beta primer mix were used. TCRdb processed the 5' RACE reads anew with MiXCR; each CDR3 protein has one entry. The table lists 700,000 or so distinct CDR3 sequences, around 38% of them singletons. V lost 3 bases to trimming and J lost 0 bases; unmatched junction nucleotides: 13. The CDR3 sequence is 17 residues long. Per the germline V gene, CDR1 is DFQATT and CDR2 is SNEGSKA (reference sequence).

The sequenced sample was blood. This rearrangement joins TRBV20-1 to TRBJ2-7; TRBD1 matches 8 bases. The TCR sequence derives from an elderly man in good health. This CDR3 reads CSARNRGDPLGSYEQYF. The CDR3 coding sequence is TGCAGTGCTAGGAACAGGGGGGACCCCTTGGGCTCCTACGAGCAGTACTTC.